Listed below are T cell receptor beta chains from one sample, sequenced in a study of shared clonotypes between healthy human individuals. Profiled with immunoSEQ multiplex PCR; TCRdb holds only in-frame clones, not every one. The top ten hold more than 0.9% of the sample, which has roughly 2,000,000 clones, approximately 95% seen once. Source material: naive CD8+ T cells sorted from blood. These receptors were obtained from a man younger than 35 in good health. CDR3s include the opening cysteine and the closing phenylalanine or tryptophan. The order of the fields is J gene, D gene, clone size, V gene, CDR3 protein, CDR3 DNA. D genes are given only for firm matches. Not all rows give a size; the values are once, few, many and, for expanded clones, a class.

>TRBJ1-6|NA|NA|TRBV28
CASSLEVGGTNLNSPLHF
TGTGCCAGCAGTTTAGAGGTCGGCGGGACTAATTTAAATTCACCCCTCCACTTT
>TRBJ2-3|NA|NA|TRBV6-1
CASSASVGDTQYF
TGTGCCAGCAGTGCGTCGGTGGGAGATACGCAGTATTTT
>TRBJ2-3|TRBD2|NA|TRBV6-5
CASRRTSGGLQYF
TGTGCCAGCAGGCGGACTAGCGGGGGACTTCAGTATTTT
>TRBJ2-3|NA|NA|TRBV4-1
CASSQILSSPRDTQYF
TGCGCCAGCAGCCAGATCCTGAGCAGCCCCCGTGATACGCAGTATTTT
>TRBJ1-5|TRBD1|NA|TRBV7-9
CASSLTGGPYSNQPQHF
TGTGCCAGCAGTTTAACAGGGGGCCCTTATAGCAATCAGCCCCAGCATTTT
>TRBJ1-1|TRBD1|NA|TRBV2
CAIIPQGANTEAFF
TGTGCCATTATACCGCAGGGGGCTAACACTGAAGCTTTCTTT
>TRBJ1-2|TRBD1|once|TRBV7-9
CASSRDRASRDYGYTF
TGTGCCAGCAGCCGGGACAGGGCCTCCAGGGACTATGGCTACACCTTC
>TRBJ2-7|NA|NA|TRBV29-1
CSVEEDFSYEQYF
TGCAGCGTCGAGGAGGACTTTAGCTACGAGCAGTACTTC
>TRBJ2-3|NA|NA|TRBV5-6
CASSWESAAYTDTQYF
TGTGCCAGCAGCTGGGAGAGTGCAGCTTACACAGATACGCAGTATTTT
>TRBJ2-3|TRBD2|NA|TRBV6-1
CASVEGSGYTDTQYF
TGTGCCAGCGTGGAGGGTAGCGGGTACACAGATACGCAGTATTTT
>TRBJ2-2|TRBD1|NA|TRBV27
CASSLGQAGELFF
TGTGCCAGCAGTCTGGGACAGGCCGGGGAGCTGTTTTTT
>TRBJ2-1|NA|NA|TRBV29-1
CSAEAGPGNEQFF
TGCAGCGCCGAGGCAGGGCCGGGCAATGAGCAGTTCTTC
>TRBJ2-7|NA|NA|TRBV5-6
CASNPRENDYEQYF
TGTGCCAGCAACCCTAGAGAGAACGACTACGAGCAGTACTTC
>TRBJ1-4|TRBD1|NA|TRBV13
CASSTRTGANEKLFF
TGTGCCAGCAGCACACGGACAGGGGCTAATGAAAAACTGTTTTTT
>TRBJ1-2|NA|once|TRBV19
CASTTEGYGYTF
TGTGCCAGTACCACAGAGGGGTATGGCTACACCTTC
>TRBJ2-7|TRBD1|NA|TRBV30
CAWSGTGDIYEQYF
TGTGCCTGGAGCGGGACAGGGGACATATACGAGCAGTACTTC
>TRBJ2-7|TRBD1|NA|TRBV6-5
CASSYNPGQLPYEQYF
TGTGCCAGCAGTTATAACCCGGGACAGCTCCCCTACGAGCAGTACTTC
>TRBJ2-3|NA|NA|TRBV7-9
CASRLYMGREDTQYF
TGTGCCAGCCGCCTTTATATGGGCCGTGAGGATACGCAGTATTTT
>TRBJ2-5|NA|NA|TRBV28
CASSLLETQYF
TGTGCCAGCAGTCTACTCGAGACCCAGTACTTC
>TRBJ2-7|TRBD2|NA|TRBV18
CASSPTLGGGPDEQYF
TGTGCCAGCTCACCTACTCTCGGGGGAGGGCCAGACGAGCAGTACTTC
>TRBJ2-2|NA|NA|TRBV27
CASSLLWEVNTGELFF
TGTGCCAGCAGTTTATTGTGGGAGGTGAACACCGGGGAGCTGTTTTTT
>TRBJ2-5|TRBD1|once|TRBV9
CASSVEGAVETQYF
TGTGCCAGCAGCGTAGAGGGGGCCGTGGAGACCCAGTACTTC
>TRBJ2-1|NA|NA|TRBV7-9
CASSLSLRGNEQFF
TGTGCCAGCAGCTTAAGCCTCAGGGGCAATGAGCAGTTCTTC
>TRBJ2-7|NA|NA|TRBV5-1
CASSLASGYEQYF
TGCGCCAGCAGCTTGGCATCCGGTTACGAGCAGTACTTC
>TRBJ2-7|NA|NA|TRBV7-2
CASSLGPGSGEQYF
TGTGCCAGCAGCTTAGGGCCAGGGTCCGGCGAGCAGTACTTC
>TRBJ2-7|NA|NA|TRBV9
CASSVAWSAAPYEQYF
TGTGCCAGCAGCGTAGCTTGGTCGGCAGCCCCCTACGAGCAGTACTTC
>TRBJ2-3|NA|NA|TRBV30
CAWIGGASTDTQYF
TGTGCCTGGATCGGAGGGGCTAGCACAGATACGCAGTATTTT
>TRBJ2-1|NA|NA|TRBV4-1
CASSQERDVDEQFF
TGCGCCAGCAGCCAAGAAAGGGACGTGGATGAGCAGTTCTTC
>TRBJ2-7|NA|NA|TRBV5-5
CASSLSDVKGYEQYF
TGTGCCAGCAGCTTGAGTGACGTGAAGGGGTACGAGCAGTACTTC
>TRBJ1-1|NA|NA|TRBV5-6
CASSSPGVNTEAFF
TGTGCCAGCAGCTCCCCTGGGGTGAACACTGAAGCTTTCTTT
>TRBJ2-2|NA|NA|TRBV12-5
CASGFVTGSTGELFF
TGTGCTAGTGGTTTCGTAACAGGGAGCACCGGGGAGCTGTTTTTT
>TRBJ2-3|TRBD1|NA|TRBV5-1
CASSWDREADTQYF
TGCGCCAGCAGCTGGGACAGGGAGGCAGATACGCAGTATTTT
>TRBJ2-1|NA|NA|TRBV29-1
CSVRGGVSYNEQFF
TGCAGCGTCAGGGGTGGTGTCTCCTACAATGAGCAGTTCTTC
>TRBJ1-6|TRBD1|NA|TRBV13
CASSSGGYSPLHF
TGTGCCAGCAGCTCAGGGGGGTATTCACCCCTCCACTTT
>TRBJ2-3|TRBD2|NA|TRBV29-1
CSVGRAGGLDTQYF
TGCAGCGTGGGGAGAGCGGGAGGGCTAGATACGCAGTATTTT
>TRBJ2-7|NA|NA|TRBV7-9
CASSSVEIYEQYF
TGTGCCAGCAGCTCCGTAGAGATATACGAGCAGTACTTC
>TRBJ2-7|TRBD2|NA|TRBV13
CASSHTSGGAIEQYF
TGTGCCAGCAGCCATACTAGCGGGGGGGCAATCGAGCAGTACTTC
>TRBJ1-1|NA|NA|TRBV2
CASTDGLLSLGAFF
TGTGCCAGCACTGACGGCCTCCTCTCATTGGGGGCTTTCTTT
>TRBJ1-1|NA|NA|TRBV6-5
CASSYGDYTEAFF
TGTGCCAGCAGTTACGGGGATTACACTGAAGCTTTCTTT
>TRBJ2-7|NA|NA|TRBV6-5
CASSLKRYEQYF
TGTGCCAGCAGTTTAAAGAGGTACGAGCAGTACTTC
>TRBJ2-7|TRBD1|once|TRBV6-1
CASSEVGQGYEQYF
TGTGCCAGCAGTGAAGTTGGACAGGGCTACGAGCAGTACTTC
>TRBJ1-2|TRBD1|NA|TRBV7-6
CASSLASGTGVYGYTF
TGTGCCAGCAGCTTAGCATCTGGGACAGGCGTCTATGGCTACACCTTC
>TRBJ2-1|NA|NA|TRBV28
CASSLIAISYNEQFF
TGTGCCAGCAGTCTCATAGCCATCTCCTACAATGAGCAGTTCTTC
>TRBJ1-4|NA|NA|TRBV5-5
CASSLYRGQDEKLFF
TGTGCCAGCAGCTTGTATAGAGGGCAGGATGAAAAACTGTTTTTT
>TRBJ2-1|TRBD2|NA|TRBV19
CASRAGEGYNEQFF
TGTGCCAGTAGAGCGGGGGAGGGGTACAATGAGCAGTTCTTC
>TRBJ2-1|TRBD2|NA|TRBV28
CASSTNGGAAYNEQFF
TGTGCCAGCAGTACAAACGGGGGGGCTGCTTACAATGAGCAGTTCTTC
>TRBJ2-5|TRBD1|NA|TRBV27
CASSDRGRVETQYF
TGTGCCAGCAGTGACAGGGGGCGCGTGGAGACCCAGTACTTC
>TRBJ1-6|NA|NA|TRBV27
CASSPLGPKGRNSPLHF
TGTGCCAGCAGTCCCCTCGGCCCGAAGGGACGTAATTCACCCCTCCACTTT
>TRBJ2-7|TRBD2|NA|TRBV27
CASSLALAGAAEQYF
TGTGCCAGCAGTTTAGCACTAGCGGGAGCCGCCGAGCAGTACTTC
>TRBJ2-1|TRBD1|NA|TRBV27
CASSFGDREINEQFF
TGTGCCAGCAGTTTTGGAGACAGGGAAATAAATGAGCAGTTCTTC
>TRBJ2-3|TRBD1|NA|TRBV25-1
CASSTSRGLTDTQYF
TGTGCCAGCAGTACTTCCAGGGGGCTCACAGATACGCAGTATTTT
>TRBJ2-5|TRBD2|NA|TRBV19
CASRGAGVKETQYF
TGTGCCAGTAGAGGTGCGGGGGTAAAAGAGACCCAGTACTTC
>TRBJ2-7|NA|NA|TRBV7-2
CASSAPYESSEQYF
TGTGCCAGCAGCGCGCCCTACGAATCTTCCGAGCAGTACTTC
>TRBJ1-2|NA|NA|TRBV18
CASSPSEGGYTF
TGTGCCAGCTCACCATCGGAGGGAGGCTACACCTTC